Following are 31 T cell receptor beta chains from one sample sequenced in a study of T cells after yellow fever vaccination. In TCRdb, the 5' RACE reads were re-called with MiXCR into one record per CDR3 protein. The repertoire includes around 300,000 distinct CDR3 sequences, around 13% of them detected once, and less than 0.55% sits in the top ten. The sequencing used CD4+ T cells sorted from PBMCs, collected 45 days after the yellow fever booster vaccination. The receptors were sampled from a man aged 25 to 45 who received the YFV17D yellow fever vaccine.

V gene TRBV5-1 combines with J gene TRBJ2-2; 9 bases map to TRBD1. The CDR3 loop spans 16 amino acids. In germline, CDR1 is SGHRS, CDR2 YFSETQ. J gave up 4 bases and V 1 base, and 5 bases lay outside the gene matches. The CDR3 sequence: CASSLTGTGRTGELFF. For the CDR3, the DNA is TGCGCCAGCAGCTTGACCGGGACAGGGCGCACCGGGGAGCTGTTTTTT.

This clonotype occurred a few times. The V call is TRBV29-1, the J call TRBJ2-1; tentative D call: TRBD1 (6 bases). Trimming shortened V by 6 bases and J by 6 bases, and 15 bases separated the two germline ends. Germline CDR1 SQVTM, CDR2 ANQGSEA. This CDR3 has 13 residues. The CDR3 DNA sequence: TGCAGCGTGAGACAGGCCCACCGCAATGAGCAGTTCTTC. Amino acid sequence: CSVRQAHRNEQFF.

The sample holds many counts of this clonotype. The CDR3 region has the DNA TGTGCCAGCAGCGTCCCCCGGGAACAAGAGACCCAGTACTTC. Amino acids: CASSVPREQETQYF. The genes are TRBV7-8 and TRBJ2-5; the D gene is possibly TRBD2 (5 bases). V shed 5 bases and J shed 2 bases, with 12 bases lying between them. Germline lookup yields CDR1 SGHVS and CDR2 FQNEAQ. This CDR3 is built from 14 residues.

The V and J genes are TRBV7-9 and TRBJ1-1; D gene unclear. CDR3 length equals 14 residues. Germline CDR1 SEHNR, CDR2 FQNEAQ (reference sequence). The V end was cut by 1 base, the J end by 0 bases, with 6 bases between. The CDR3 DNA sequence: TGTGCCAGCAGCTTAGGCCACGTGAACACTGAAGCTTTCTTT. This codes for CASSLGHVNTEAFF. The entire variable domain, with the rest obtained from reference TRBV7-9 and TRBJ1-1, is as follows: DTGVSQNPRHKITKRGQNVTFRCDPISEHNRLYWYRQTLGQGPEFLTYFQNEAQLEKSRLLSDRFSAERPKGSFSTLEIQRTEQGDSAMYLCASSLGHVNTEAFFGQGTRLTVV.

The gene calls are TRBV10-3 and TRBJ2-1; TRBD2 matches 14 bases. The CDR3 is 15 amino acids. Germline V lookup: CDR1 ENHRY, CDR2 SYGVKD. The V gene end was trimmed by 7 bases and the J gene end by 8 bases; junction bases not matched to a gene: 7. The CDR3 region is CAIIAGTSGSYEQFF. In nucleotides, the CDR3 is TGTGCCATCATCGCCGGGACTAGCGGGAGTTATGAGCAGTTCTTC.

This clonotype occurred a few times. CDR3 sequence (DNA): TGCAGTGCTTCCGGGACAGGGGTTCCAGATACGCAGTATTTT. Translation gives CSASGTGVPDTQYF. The V gene is TRBV20-1, the J gene TRBJ2-3; 10 nucleotides align to TRBD1. The CDR3 is 14 amino acids. With 5 bases clipped from V and 4 bases from J, the junction kept 6 bases outside the gene matches. Germline values: CDR1 DFQATT, CDR2 SNEGSKA (reference sequence).

This clonotype came up many times. This rearrangement joins TRBV18 to TRBJ1-6, with 7 positions matching TRBD1. Germline V gene lookup returns CDR1 KGHSH and CDR2 LQKENI. V trimming: 4 bases; J trimming: 7 bases; junction bases outside the gene matches: 7. The CDR3 runs to 15 residues. The CDR3 region has the DNA TGTGCCAGCTCACTCAGGGGGGTTACGAATTCACCCCTCCACTTT. This translates into CASSLRGVTNSPLHF.

This clonotype has a handful of counts. This chain links TRBV7-9 with TRBJ2-5, with D unresolved. Looked up from germline, CDR1 is SEHNR and CDR2 is FQNEAQ (reference sequence). The CDR3 extends over 13 amino acids. The V and J ends lost 3 bases and 5 bases respectively, with 10 bases between them. The CDR3 here is CASSFSRMETQYF. The CDR3 nucleotides read TGTGCCAGCAGCTTCTCGCGAATGGAGACCCAGTACTTC.

The chain uses TRBV7-2 and TRBJ2-7; D perhaps matches TRBD1 (5 bases). This CDR3 has 17 amino acids. In germline, CDR1 is SGHTA, CDR2 FQGNSA. Trimming stripped 5 bases from V and 2 bases from J, with 22 bases between. The CDR3: CASSPLGAGEPPYEQYF. The CDR3 nucleotides are TGTGCCAGCAGCCCCTTAGGGGCAGGCGAGCCCCCCTACGAGCAGTACTTC.

The chain uses TRBV9 and TRBJ2-1, with 13 nucleotides matching TRBD2. Trimming took 3 bases from V and 9 from J; bases not matched to a gene: 9. The CDR3 spans 16 residues. Germline assignment: CDR1 SGDLS and CDR2 YYNGEE. CDR3: CASSGGLAGTTGEQFF. DNA of the CDR3: TGTGCCAGCAGCGGGGGACTAGCGGGGACCACAGGTGAGCAGTTCTTC.

The V and J genes are TRBV20-1 and TRBJ2-2; 9 nucleotides agree with TRBD2. Germline-derived CDR1 and CDR2 are DFQATT and SNEGSKA (reference sequence). The CDR3 consists of 17 residues. The ends lost 0 bases at V and 0 bases at J; junction bases unmatched: 5. CDR3 region: CSARDQIAGANTGELFF. DNA for the CDR3: TGCAGTGCTAGAGATCAGATAGCGGGGGCGAACACCGGGGAGCTGTTTTTT.

This clonotype has ten or more counts. The chain links TRBV20-1 to TRBJ1-5; D is perhaps TRBD1 (6 bases). Trimming left V 5 bases short and J 1 base short, with 12 bases between. Germline V gives CDR1 DFQATT, CDR2 SNEGSKA (reference sequence). CDR3 length: 14 residues. CDR3 DNA sequence: TGCAGTGCTCGCAGGGGTCTAAGCAATCAGCCCCAGCATTTT. Its translation: CSARRGLSNQPQHF.

The chain recombines TRBV18 with TRBJ2-1; D is ambiguous. The CDR3 covers 15 residues. The V end lost 3 bases, the J end lost 5 bases, and 14 bases lay between the germline ends. Germline V gene lookup returns CDR1 KGHSH and CDR2 LQKENI. Here the CDR3 reads CASSPGSPENNEQFF. CDR3 nucleotide sequence: TGTGCCAGCTCACCTGGTAGCCCTGAGAACAATGAGCAGTTCTTC.

About this clonotype itself: A single base separates this from a much larger clone, so it may be a read error. This chain joins TRBV12-3 or TRBV12-4 and TRBJ2-5, with a weak D call TRBD2 (5 bases). V lost 6 bases and J lost 5, with 16 bases in between. The CDR3 totals 14 residues. CDR3 protein: CASRREVAAETQYF. Written as DNA, the CDR3 is TGTGCCAGCAGGAGGGAAGTAGCAGCTGAGACCCAGTACTTC.

This clonotype has a handful of counts. This chain links TRBV29-1 with TRBJ1-1; unclear D gene. Trimming took 4 bases from V and 0 from J, leaving 12 bases between them. The CDR3 runs 14 residues. Germline V gives CDR1 SQVTM, CDR2 ANQGSEA. The CDR3 DNA reads TGCAGCGTTGTCAGTCCGGGGATGAACACTGAAGCTTTCTTT. Translated: CSVVSPGMNTEAFF.

This clonotype was recorded once. The chain combines TRBV25-1 with TRBJ1-1; the D is unclear. Trimming took off 1 base at V and 1 base at J, with 4 bases between the two ends. Germline V gene sequence: CDR1 MGHDK, CDR2 SYGVNS. This CDR3 is 13 amino acids long. CDR3 protein: CASSESGNTEAFF. The DNA for the CDR3 is TGTGCCAGCAGTGAATCCGGGAACACTGAAGCTTTCTTT.

This clonotype was seen a handful of times. V gene TRBV12-3 or TRBV12-4 combines with J gene TRBJ2-7; 7 bases are a match to TRBD1. V lost 6 bases and J lost 13; bases outside the gene matches: 9. CDR3 length: 11 residues. CDR3 DNA sequence: TGTGCCAGCAGCACATCGGGACAGCCTTACTTC. It is translated as CASSTSGQPYF.

This clonotype was counted only a few times. The chain joins TRBV15 to TRBJ2-1, with TRBD2 identical over 13 bases. The CDR3 length is 17 residues. Trimming cost V 1 base and J 3 bases; bases outside gene matches: 3. Per the germline V gene, CDR1 is LNHNV and CDR2 is YYDKDF (reference sequence). In DNA form, the CDR3 reads TGTGCCACCAGCAGAGGGGGACTAGCGGGGAACTACAATGAGCAGTTCTTC. This sequence encodes CATSRGGLAGNYNEQFF.

The V call is TRBV25-1, the J call TRBJ2-5, with 13 bases that match TRBD2. CDR1 MGHDK and CDR2 SYGVNS come from the germline V gene. The CDR3 is 17 amino acids. V was clipped by 0 bases and J by 5 bases; unmatched bases: 6. CDR3 sequence reads: CASSEYLGLAGMETQYF. CDR3 DNA: TGTGCCAGCAGTGAATATCTGGGACTAGCGGGAATGGAGACCCAGTACTTC.

This clonotype was found a few times. The chain has TRBV7-9 and TRBJ2-6; D possibly corresponds to TRBD1 (5 bases). The germline V gene encodes CDR1 SEHNR and CDR2 FQNEAQ (reference sequence). CDR3 size: 16 residues. Trimming removed 4 bases from V and 5 bases from J, with 15 bases in between. Written as DNA, the CDR3 is TGTGCCAGCAGCTCCGCAGGGTCCGAGAGGGCCAACGTCCTGACTTTC. It is translated as CASSSAGSERANVLTF.

This clonotype was picked up a small number of times. This rearrangement joins TRBV5-1 to TRBJ2-1; the D gene is possibly TRBD2 (6 bases). V was shortened by 4 bases and J by 3 bases, with 17 bases between the two germline ends. Germline CDR1 SGHRS, CDR2 YFSETQ. CDR3 size: 16 residues. Here the CDR3 reads CASSQTYGGNYNEQFF. As DNA, the CDR3 is TGCGCCAGCAGCCAAACATACGGGGGTAACTACAATGAGCAGTTCTTC.

The J gene is TRBJ2-2, the V gene TRBV20-1; D uncertain. The germline V gene encodes CDR1 DFQATT and CDR2 SNEGSKA (reference sequence). This CDR3 is 14 amino acids long. Trimming shortened V by 3 bases and J by 1 base, and 9 bases separated the two germline ends. This chain's CDR3 is CSASTLKNTGELFF. The DNA for the CDR3 is TGCAGTGCTAGCACCCTAAAGAACACCGGGGAGCTGTTTTTT.

The J gene is TRBJ2-3, the V gene TRBV28; no firm D call. The V gene lost 8 bases and the J gene lost 4 bases, with 13 bases spanning the gap. The CDR3 loop spans 13 amino acids. Germline CDR1 reads MDHEN; CDR2 reads SYDVKM. DNA for the CDR3: TGTGCCAGCGGAGATTTGTTCGCAGATACGCAGTATTTT. Residues: CASGDLFADTQYF. The whole variable domain, filled in from reference TRBV28 and TRBJ2-3, reads DVKVTQSSRYLVKRTGEKVFLECVQDMDHENMFWYRQDPGLGLRLIYFSYDVKMKEKGDIPEGYSVSREKKERFSLILESASTNQTSMYLCASGDLFADTQYFGPGTRLTVL.

The table lists this clonotype with a few counts. At one boundary the junction diverges from the germline segment, which might be a read error. The V and J genes are TRBV5-5 and TRBJ2-7, with D tentatively TRBD1 or TRBD2 (6 bases each). The CDR3 loop spans 15 amino acids. Germline V gene data show CDR1 as SGHKS and CDR2 as YYEKEE (reference sequence). Here the CDR3 reads CASSLEGHRGYEQYF. The CDR3 nucleotides are TGTGCCAGCAGTTTGGAGGGACACCGGGGGTACGAGCAGTACTTC.

This clonotype was picked up a small number of times. This chain joins TRBV4-2 and TRBJ2-2; D remains unclear. This CDR3 is 15 amino acids long. Germline CDR1 LGHNA, CDR2 YNFKEQ. Trimming shortened V by 4 bases and J by 1 base, and 10 bases separated the two germline ends. The CDR3 here is CASSRAPQNTGELFF. CDR3 DNA: TGTGCCAGCAGCCGGGCCCCCCAGAACACCGGGGAGCTGTTTTTT.

Only a few counts were recorded for this clonotype. This chain connects TRBV2 to TRBJ2-1, with D possibly matching TRBD2 (6 bases). The germline V gene has CDR1 SNHLY and CDR2 FYNNEI. This CDR3 contains 17 residues. With 3 bases removed from V and 1 base from J, the gap between germline ends came to 16 bases. The CDR3 nucleotides read TGTGCCAGCAGTGATGGGAGGTTTAGCGGTTCCTACAATGAGCAGTTCTTC. Residues: CASSDGRFSGSYNEQFF.

This clonotype has ten or more counts. This chain links TRBV12-3 or TRBV12-4 with TRBJ1-2, with D possibly matching TRBD1 (5 bases). The CDR3 is 14 residues long. V gave up 4 bases and J gave up 5 bases, with 14 bases separating them. The CDR3, as DNA: TGTGCCAGCAGTTGGGATCAGGGAGGGTATGGCTACACCTTC. It codes for CASSWDQGGYGYTF.

The chain links TRBV7-9 to TRBJ2-1; TRBD2 matches 10 bases. Losses at the gene ends were 6 bases for V and 10 bases for J; bases not matched to a gene: 18. The CDR3 spans 17 residues. Germline V lookup: CDR1 SEHNR, CDR2 FQNEAQ (reference sequence). The CDR3 is CASRYLITSGDWGEQFF. The CDR3 DNA reads as TGTGCCAGCAGATATCTAATTACTAGCGGGGACTGGGGCGAGCAGTTCTTC.

The rearrangement uses TRBV30 and TRBJ1-2; D is uncertain. The CDR3 sequence is 13 residues long. The germline CDR1 and CDR2 sequences are GTSNPN and SVGIG (reference sequence). V shed 3 bases and J shed 5 bases, with 13 bases lying between them. In DNA, the CDR3 is TGTGCCTGGAGGCCCCAGGCAGATTATGGCTACACCTTC. Protein product: CAWRPQADYGYTF.

A few counts support this clonotype. The CDR3 DNA reads as TGTGCCACCAGCAGAGATCGCAGGGGACTAGCGGGAAGGAACGAGCAGTACTTC. This gives the protein CATSRDRRGLAGRNEQYF. The rearrangement joins TRBV15 to TRBJ2-7; 13 bases are shared with TRBD2. CDR3 size: 18 residues. V trimming: 0 bases; J trimming: 5 bases; junction bases outside the gene matches: 10. Germline V gives CDR1 LNHNV, CDR2 YYDKDF (reference sequence).

This chain connects TRBV18 to TRBJ2-3; D remains unclear. The CDR3 covers 14 residues. The germline gives CDR1 KGHSH, CDR2 LQKENI. V was clipped by 5 bases and J by 2 bases, with 11 bases between them. CDR3 loop: CASSAVGDTDTQYF. Written as DNA, the CDR3 is TGTGCCAGCTCAGCTGTGGGTGACACAGATACGCAGTATTTT.